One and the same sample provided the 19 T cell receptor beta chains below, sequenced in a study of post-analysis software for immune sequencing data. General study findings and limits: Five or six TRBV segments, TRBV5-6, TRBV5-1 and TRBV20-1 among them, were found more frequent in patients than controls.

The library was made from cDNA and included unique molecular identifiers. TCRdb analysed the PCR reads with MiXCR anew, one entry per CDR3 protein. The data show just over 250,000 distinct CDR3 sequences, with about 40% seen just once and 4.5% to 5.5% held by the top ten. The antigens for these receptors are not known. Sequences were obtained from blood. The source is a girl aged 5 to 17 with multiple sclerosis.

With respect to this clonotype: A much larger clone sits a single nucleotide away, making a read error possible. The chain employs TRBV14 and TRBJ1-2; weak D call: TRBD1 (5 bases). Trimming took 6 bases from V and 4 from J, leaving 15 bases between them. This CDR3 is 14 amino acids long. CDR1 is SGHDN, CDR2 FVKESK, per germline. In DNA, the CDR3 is TGTGCCAGCAGTCTGGTTCAGGGACGCTATGGCTACACCTTC. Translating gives CASSLVQGRYGYTF.

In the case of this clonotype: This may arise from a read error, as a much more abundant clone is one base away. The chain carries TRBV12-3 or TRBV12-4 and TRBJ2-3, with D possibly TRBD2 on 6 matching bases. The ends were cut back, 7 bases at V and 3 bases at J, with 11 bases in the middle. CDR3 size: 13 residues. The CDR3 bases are TGTGCCAGCATGGCGGGGAAAACAGATACGCAGTATTTT. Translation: CASMAGKTDTQYF.

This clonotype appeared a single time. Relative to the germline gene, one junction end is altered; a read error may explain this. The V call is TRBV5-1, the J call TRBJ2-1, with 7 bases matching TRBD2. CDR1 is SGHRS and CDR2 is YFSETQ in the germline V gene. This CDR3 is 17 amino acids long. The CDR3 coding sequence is TGCGCCAGCAGCTTGGCTTCAGGGAGGGGCTCCTACGATGAGCAGTTCTTC. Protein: CASSLASGRGSYDEQFF.

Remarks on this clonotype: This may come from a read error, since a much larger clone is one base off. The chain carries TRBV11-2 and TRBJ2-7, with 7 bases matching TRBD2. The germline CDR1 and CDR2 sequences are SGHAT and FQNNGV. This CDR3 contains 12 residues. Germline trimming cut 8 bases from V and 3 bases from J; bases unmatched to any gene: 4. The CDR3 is CASGGGGYEQYF. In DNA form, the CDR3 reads TGTGCCAGCGGTGGGGGGGGCTACGAGCAGTACTTC.

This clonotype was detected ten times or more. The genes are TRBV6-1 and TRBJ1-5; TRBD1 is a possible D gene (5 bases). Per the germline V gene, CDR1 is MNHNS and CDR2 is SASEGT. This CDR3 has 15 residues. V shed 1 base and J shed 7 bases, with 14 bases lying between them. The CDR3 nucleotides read TGTGCCAGCAGTGAAGAGCAGGGTCGGGGGCAGCCCCAGCATTTT. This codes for CASSEEQGRGQPQHF.

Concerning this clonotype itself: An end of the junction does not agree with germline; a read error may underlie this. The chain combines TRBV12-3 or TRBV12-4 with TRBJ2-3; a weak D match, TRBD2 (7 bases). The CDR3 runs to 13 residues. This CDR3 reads CASRGGGTDTQYF. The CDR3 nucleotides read TGTGCCAGCAGGGGCGGGGGCACAGATACGCAATATTTT.

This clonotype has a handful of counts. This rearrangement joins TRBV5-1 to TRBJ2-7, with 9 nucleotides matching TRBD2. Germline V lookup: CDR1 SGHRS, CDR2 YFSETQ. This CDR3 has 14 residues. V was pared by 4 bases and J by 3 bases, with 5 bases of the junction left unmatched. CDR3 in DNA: TGCGCCAGCAGCGATGGAGCGGGGGGCTACGAGCAGTACTTC. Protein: CASSDGAGGYEQYF.

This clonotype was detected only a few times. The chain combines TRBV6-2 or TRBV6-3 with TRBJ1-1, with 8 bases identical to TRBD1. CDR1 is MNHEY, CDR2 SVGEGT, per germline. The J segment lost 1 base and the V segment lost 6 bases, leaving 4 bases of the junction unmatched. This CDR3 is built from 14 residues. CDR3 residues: CASRTGVPNTEAFF. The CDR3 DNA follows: TGTGCCAGCAGGACAGGGGTCCCGAACACTGAAGCTTTCTTT.

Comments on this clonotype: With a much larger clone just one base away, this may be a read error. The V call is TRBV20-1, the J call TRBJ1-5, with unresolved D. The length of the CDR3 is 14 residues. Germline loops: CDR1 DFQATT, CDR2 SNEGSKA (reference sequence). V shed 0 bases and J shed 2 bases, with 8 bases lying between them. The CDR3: CSARESICNQPQHF. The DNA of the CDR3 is TGCAGTGCTAGAGAGAGCATTTGCAATCAGCCCCAGCATTTT.

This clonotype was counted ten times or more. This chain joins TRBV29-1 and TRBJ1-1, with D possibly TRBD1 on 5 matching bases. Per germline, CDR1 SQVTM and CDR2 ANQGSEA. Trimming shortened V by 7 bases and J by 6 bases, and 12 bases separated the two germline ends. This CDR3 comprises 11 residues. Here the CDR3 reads CSAGRGAEAFF. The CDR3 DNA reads TGCAGCGCCGGACGAGGGGCTGAAGCTTTCTTT.

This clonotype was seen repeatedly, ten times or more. The CDR3 region is CASSQVGGNEQFF. CDR3 in DNA: TGTGCCAGCAGCCAAGTTGGTGGGAATGAGCAGTTCTTC. This sequence joins TRBV14 and TRBJ2-1, with D uncertain. The V and J ends lost 1 base and 7 bases respectively, with 8 bases between them. The CDR3 consists of 13 residues. Germline values: CDR1 SGHDN, CDR2 FVKESK.

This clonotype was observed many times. The CDR3 DNA sequence: TGTGCCAGCAGCCCGAGCCCGACTAGCGGCCTGTGGGGGAATGAGCAGTTCTTC. Amino acid sequence: CASSPSPTSGLWGNEQFF. The V call is TRBV2, the J call TRBJ2-1; 9 bases align to TRBD2. This CDR3 region has 18 residues. V gave up 6 bases and J gave up 7 bases; unmatched junction bases: 19. Germline V gene data show CDR1 as SNHLY and CDR2 as FYNNEI. Using reference TRBV2 and TRBJ2-1 for the parts outside the CDR3, the full variable domain is EPEVTQTPSHQVTQMGQEVILRCVPISNHLYFYWYRQILGQKVEFLVSFYNNEISEKSEIFDDQFSVERPDGSNFTLKIRSTKLEDSAMYFCASSPSPTSGLWGNEQFFGPGTRLTVL.

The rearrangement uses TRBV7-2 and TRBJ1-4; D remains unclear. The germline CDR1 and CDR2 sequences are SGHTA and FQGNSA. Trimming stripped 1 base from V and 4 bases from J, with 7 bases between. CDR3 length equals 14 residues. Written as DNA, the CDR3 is TGTGCCAGCAGCTTAGGGGCCCATAATGAAAAACTGTTTTTT. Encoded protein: CASSLGAHNEKLFF.

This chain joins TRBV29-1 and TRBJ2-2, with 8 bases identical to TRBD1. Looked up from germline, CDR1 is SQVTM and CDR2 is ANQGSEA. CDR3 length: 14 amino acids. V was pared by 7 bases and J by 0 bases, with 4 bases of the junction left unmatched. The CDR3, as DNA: TGCAGCGCCGGACAGGGCTCGAACACCGGGGAGCTGTTTTTT. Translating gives CSAGQGSNTGELFF.

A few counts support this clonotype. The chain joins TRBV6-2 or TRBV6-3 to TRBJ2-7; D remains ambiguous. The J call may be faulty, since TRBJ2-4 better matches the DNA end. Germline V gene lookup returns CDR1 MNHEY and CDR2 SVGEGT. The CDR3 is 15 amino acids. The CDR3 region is CASSSRTSSRDIQYF. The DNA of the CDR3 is TGTGCCAGCAGTTCCCGGACGAGCTCCCGCGACATTCAGTACTTC.

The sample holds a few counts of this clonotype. The CDR3 DNA reads as TGTGCCAGCAGCGGTCGGGGCACCGGGGAGCTGTTTTTT. It specifies CASSGRGTGELFF. The chain joins TRBV2 to TRBJ2-2, with a possible D match to TRBD2 (5 bases). CDR3 length equals 13 residues. The ends were cut back, 6 bases at V and 4 bases at J, with 9 bases in the middle. CDR1 and CDR2 (germline): SNHLY, FYNNEI.

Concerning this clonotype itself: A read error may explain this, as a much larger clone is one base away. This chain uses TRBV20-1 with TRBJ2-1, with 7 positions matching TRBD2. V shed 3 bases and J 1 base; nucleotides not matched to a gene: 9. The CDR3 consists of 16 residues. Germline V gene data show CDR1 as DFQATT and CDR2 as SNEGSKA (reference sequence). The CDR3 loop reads CSASSWASGSYNEQFF. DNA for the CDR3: TGCAGTGCTAGTTCCTGGGCTAGCGGTTCCTACAATGAGCAGTTCTTC.

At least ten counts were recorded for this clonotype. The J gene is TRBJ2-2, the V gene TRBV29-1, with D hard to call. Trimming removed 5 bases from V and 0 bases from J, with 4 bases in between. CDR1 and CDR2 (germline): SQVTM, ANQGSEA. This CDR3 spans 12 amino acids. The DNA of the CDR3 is TGCAGCGTTCAACCGAACACCGGGGAGCTGTTTTTT. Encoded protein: CSVQPNTGELFF.

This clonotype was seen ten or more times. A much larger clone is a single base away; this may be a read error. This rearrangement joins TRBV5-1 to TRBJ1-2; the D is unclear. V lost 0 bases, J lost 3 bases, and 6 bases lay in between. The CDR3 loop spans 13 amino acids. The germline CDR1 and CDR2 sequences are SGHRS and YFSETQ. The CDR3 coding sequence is TGCGCCAGCAGCTTGGACAGTGACTATGGCTACACCTTC. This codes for CASSLDSDYGYTF.